This T cell receptor beta chain was sequenced during a study of spatial heterogeneity in lung cancer. MiXCR was run by TCRdb on the 5' RACE reads, yielding one entry per CDR3 protein. Of about 39,000 distinct CDR3 sequences in the sample, about 5.8% were seen once. At least ten counts were recorded for this clonotype. Time point of the sample: sample taken at primary tumor resection. Unsorted whole RNA samples from tumor, nontumor lung or frozen PBMC were sequenced. This clonotype was obtained from a male donor with early-stage non-small cell lung cancer. The starting material was PBMCs, obtained at surgery.

CDR3 in amino acids: CSALGQGDQPQHF. DNA of the CDR3: TGCAGTGCTCTCGGACAGGGGGACCAGCCCCAGCATTTT. The V and J genes are TRBV20-1 and TRBJ1-5; TRBD1 matches 10 bases. The CDR3 is 13 residues long. The V and J ends lost 5 bases and 7 bases, in that order; junction bases with no gene match: 5. The germline V gene encodes CDR1 DFQATT and CDR2 SNEGSKA (reference sequence).